This TCR beta chain was recovered during a study of CD8 T cells in ankylosing spondylitis. The CDR3 spans 15 residues. J gave up 4 bases and V 0 bases, and 6 bases lay outside the gene matches. Germline V gives CDR1 DFQATT, CDR2 SNEGSKA (reference sequence). Construction of TCR beta libraries was performed using quantitative 5'-RACE with molecular barcodes. MiXCR, applied by TCRdb to the 5' RACE reads, yields one record per CDR3 protein. The sample yields fewer than 200,000 distinct CDR3 sequences, about 16% seen once. This clonotype appeared a few times. The specimen was blood, either unsorted or a sorted T cell fraction (not recorded which). This TCR came from a male donor with ankylosing spondylitis or in good health (not recorded which). The gene calls are TRBV20-1 and TRBJ1-1, with 9 bases identical to TRBD1. CDR3 sequence: CSARDRKTGGTEAFF. CDR3 bases: TGCAGTGCTAGAGATCGTAAGACAGGGGGCACTGAAGCTTTCTTT.